The rows below give T cell receptor beta chains drawn from one sample of a study of post-analysis software for immune sequencing data. TCRdb itself ran the PCR reads through MiXCR, one entry per CDR3 protein. The repertoire holds roughly 800,000 distinct CDR3 sequences, with about 27% as singletons. Sequencing was done on a sample of blood. These receptors came from a girl aged 10 to 17 with multiple sclerosis. Both conserved end residues are part of each CDR3. The order of the fields is clone size, D gene, J gene, V gene, CDR3 protein, CDR3 DNA. The D gene is left open where the match is weak. A row's size may be missing; if present it is once, few, many or a size class.

NA | TRBD2 | TRBJ2-3 | TRBV29-1 | CSASGTSGPAPTDTQYF | TGCAGCGCCTCCGGGACTAGTGGGCCTGCACCCACAGATACGCAGTATTTT
NA | NA | TRBJ1-1 | TRBV12-3/TRBV12-4 | CASTPGLRVTEAFF | TGTGCCAGCACCCCGGGACTGAGGGTCACTGAAGCTTTCTTT
few | NA | TRBJ2-4 | TRBV7-2 | CASSLVRAKNIQYF | TGTGCCAGCAGCTTAGTTCGGGCCAAAAACATTCAGTACTTC
NA | TRBD1 | TRBJ2-5 | TRBV5-1 | CASSLVGQGIWETQYF | TGCGCCAGCAGCTTGGTAGGACAGGGTATTTGGGAGACCCAGTACTTC
NA | TRBD2 | TRBJ2-7 | TRBV6-2/TRBV6-3 | CASRNIGTSLIPLHYEQYF | TGTGCCAGCAGAAATATCGGGACTAGCCTCATTCCATTGCACTACGAGCAGTACTTC
NA | TRBD2 | TRBJ2-3 | TRBV5-1 | CASSPEDGGARLITDTQYF | TGCGCCAGCAGCCCGGAGGACGGGGGGGCTCGACTGATCACAGATACGCAGTATTTT
NA | TRBD1 | TRBJ2-4 | TRBV28 | CAAARQGNLAKNIQYF | TGTGCGGCGGCTAGACAGGGGAATCTAGCCAAAAACATTCAGTACTTC
few | TRBD2 | TRBJ2-1 | TRBV7-2 | CASSQSGTVDNEQFF | TGTGCCAGCAGTCAAAGCGGGACCGTGGACAATGAGCAGTTCTTC
NA | NA | TRBJ2-6 | TRBV6-2/TRBV6-3 | CASSTDATGANVLTF | TGTGCCAGCAGCACCGACGCCACGGGGGCCAACGTCCTGACTTTC
NA | NA | TRBJ2-7 | TRBV12-3/TRBV12-4 | CASSATTGDEQYF | TGTGCCAGCAGTGCCACGACAGGAGACGAGCAGTACTTC
NA | NA | TRBJ2-5 | TRBV20-1 | CSARSWGGETQYF | TGCAGTGCTAGATCTTGGGGTGGGGAGACCCAGTACTTC
NA | TRBD1 | TRBJ2-3 | TRBV15 | CATSRDGQGAGDTQYF | TGTGCCACCAGCAGAGATGGACAGGGGGCAGGAGATACGCAGTATTTT
NA | TRBD1 | TRBJ1-1 | TRBV4-1 | CASSQAGQGMTEAFF | TGCGCCAGCAGCCAGGCAGGACAGGGTATGACTGAAGCTTTCTTT
few | NA | TRBJ2-3 | TRBV12-3/TRBV12-4 | CASSLRAGALADTQYF | TGTGCCAGCAGTTTGAGGGCGGGGGCCCTTGCAGATACGCAGTATTTT
few | TRBD1 | TRBJ2-3 | TRBV10-3 | CAISQGGADTQYF | TGTGCCATATCACAGGGGGGCGCGGATACGCAGTATTTT
few | NA | TRBJ2-7 | TRBV7-9 | CPSSRINIEQYF | TGTCCCAGCAGCCGGATTAACATCGAGCAGTACTTC
many | NA | TRBJ2-3 | TRBV10-3 | CAISESGGDTQYF | TGTGCCATCAGTGAGTCGGGCGGAGATACGCAGTATTTT
few | NA | TRBJ1-2 | TRBV28 | CASSPQLPNYGYTF | TGTGCCAGCAGTCCTCAGCTCCCTAACTATGGCTACACCTTC
NA | NA | TRBJ1-4 | TRBV6-5 | CASRGEGGPHEKLFF | TGTGCCAGCAGGGGGGAGGGGGGCCCGCATGAAAAACTGTTTTTT
few | NA | TRBJ2-5 | TRBV29-1 | CSVQWTTGSGETQYF | TGCAGCGTCCAGTGGACGACAGGCTCGGGAGAGACCCAGTACTTC
NA | NA | TRBJ2-7 | TRBV20-1 | CSAHEPREGIYEQYF | TGCAGTGCGCACGAACCCAGGGAAGGGATCTACGAGCAGTACTTC
NA | NA | TRBJ1-1 | TRBV16 | CASSRARQTLMNTEAFF | TGTGCCAGCAGCCGGGCCAGGCAAACCCTAATGAACACTGAAGCTTTCTTT
NA | NA | TRBJ2-1 | TRBV5-1 | CASSTPTRNRESYNEQFF | TGCGCCAGCAGCACCCCCACGAGAAACAGGGAAAGCTACAATGAGCAGTTCTTC
many | NA | TRBJ2-7 | TRBV5-5 | CASSLHGVYEQYF | TGTGCCAGCAGCTTGCACGGAGTGTACGAGCAGTACTTC
many | NA | TRBJ1-1 | TRBV29-1 | CSVRLNRNTEAFF | TGCAGCGTCAGACTCAATAGGAACACTGAAGCTTTCTTT
few | TRBD1 | TRBJ1-2 | TRBV28 | CAVRQGVVGYTF | TGTGCCGTCCGACAGGGGGTCGTTGGCTACACCTTC
NA | TRBD1 | TRBJ1-4 | TRBV20-1 | CSAREPRQGKTNEKLFF | TGCAGTGCTAGAGAGCCTAGACAGGGCAAGACTAATGAAAAACTGTTTTTT
NA | NA | TRBJ2-7 | TRBV12-3/TRBV12-4 | CASSFLIGDASYNEQYF | TGTGCCAGCAGTTTTCTAATCGGGGATGCCTCCTACAATGAGCAGTACTTC
NA | NA | TRBJ1-4 | TRBV9 | CASSVQGATNEKPFF | TGTGCCAGCAGCGTACAGGGAGCAACTAATGAAAAACCGTTTTTT
few | TRBD1 | TRBJ2-5 | TRBV5-1 | CASSAGQGLQTQYF | TGCGCCAGCAGCGCGGGACAGGGGTTGCAGACCCAGTACTTC
NA | NA | TRBJ2-5 | TRBV10-3 | CAIAGGVQETQYF | TGTGCCATCGCTGGCGGGGTCCAAGAGACCCAGTACTTC
NA | TRBD1 | TRBJ2-1 | TRBV27 | CASVALRTGGIGSDEQFF | TGTGCCAGCGTAGCACTTCGGACAGGGGGTATCGGTAGCGATGAGCAGTTCTTC
NA | NA | TRBJ1-6 | TRBV27 | CASSSRPGVFYNSPLHF | TGTGCCAGCAGTTCCCGGCCAGGAGTCTTCTATAATTCACCCCTCCACTTT
NA | NA | TRBJ2-7 | TRBV20-1 | CSANSGGGPKNEQYF | TGCAGTGCTAATTCGGGGGGCGGACCCAAGAACGAGCAGTACTTC
NA | NA | TRBJ2-1 | TRBV20-1 | CSLRTGNEQFF | TGCAGTTTACGTACGGGGAATGAGCAGTTCTTC
NA | NA | TRBJ2-1 | TRBV2 | CASSEEIGSHNEQFF | TGTGCCAGCAGTGAAGAAATTGGCAGCCACAATGAGCAGTTCTTC